The T cell receptor (beta chain) under discussion was sequenced for a study of regulatory T cells in long-lasting Graves disease. General observations from the study: In persistent patients, shared public clonotypes (roughly 3,000) outnumbered those in new patients (roughly 870). TCR diversity was lower in persistent than newly diagnosed Graves' disease.

This clonotype has only a few counts. What it binds is unknown. Arm-PCR with iRepertoire HTBI primers amplified the CDR3 regions for these TCR beta libraries. MiXCR, applied by TCRdb to the multiplex PCR reads, yields one record per CDR3 protein. The profile shows 350,000 to 500,000 distinct CDR3 sequences, roughly 23% of them singletons. The CDR3 runs 14 residues. Trimming removed 6 bases from V and 3 bases from J; junction bases left unmatched: 2. Per germline, CDR1 SQVTM and CDR2 ANQGSEA. Time point here: persistent/refractory GD, antithyroid drugs over 5 years with positive TRAb. From PBMCs, RNA was extracted and then used to make the TCR library. It was an endocrinology department in Xi'an, China, that provided the patients.

The specimen was peripheral blood mononuclear cells (PBMCs), collected when the disease was refractory, from a patient treated with antithyroid drugs. The rearrangement joins TRBV29-1 to TRBJ2-3; 14 bases line up with TRBD2. The sequence was collected from a female donor with Graves disease. CDR3 loop: CSVTSGRATDTQYF. CDR3 in DNA: TGCAGCGTGACTAGCGGGAGGGCTACAGATACGCAGTATTTT.